Listed below are T cell receptor beta chains from one sample, sequenced in a study of CD4 T cells in relation to SARS-CoV-2 and coronaviruses. TCRdb keeps only in-frame clones here, not all; method: immunoSEQ multiplex PCR. There are about 39,000 clones in the sample; approximately 80% occur only once, and about 20% lies in the top ten. For these TCRs, the target antigens are not known. The specimen sequenced was memory CD4+ T cells from PBMCs, cultured in vitro. The origin of the receptors is an adult with COVID-19. CDR3s include the opening cysteine and the closing phenylalanine or tryptophan. Fields, in order: V gene, D gene, J gene, clone size, CDR3 protein, CDR3 DNA. D genes are given only for firm matches. Size values are once, few and many counts, or a class for expanded clones, and some rows have none.

>TRBV4-2|NA|TRBJ2-7|few
CASSPNRDTHEQYF
TGTGCCAGCAGCCCAAACCGGGACACCCACGAGCAGTACTTC
>TRBV2|TRBD1|TRBJ1-1|NA
CASSEYPGQDTEAFF
TGTGCCAGCAGTGAATACCCGGGACAGGACACTGAAGCTTTCTTT
>TRBV20-1|NA|TRBJ1-3|NA
CSASKGGAGNTIYF
TGCAGTGCTAGTAAAGGGGGGGCTGGAAACACCATATATTTT
>TRBV28|NA|TRBJ2-7|once
CASSPQGERAYEQYF
TGTGCCAGCAGTCCGCAGGGGGAGCGGGCCTACGAGCAGTACTTC
>TRBV7-9|TRBD1|TRBJ2-7|NA
CASCRDRSNEQYF
TGTGCCAGCTGCCGGGACAGGTCTAACGAGCAGTACTTC
>TRBV28|NA|TRBJ2-1|NA
CASSPGPSSSSLRGRGYNEQFF
TGTGCCAGCAGTCCCGGCCCTTCCTCTTCTTCACTCCGCGGCCGCGGCTACAATGAGCAGTTCTTC
>TRBV19|TRBD1|TRBJ2-5|once
CASSLDREETQYF
TGTGCCAGTAGTCTGGACAGGGAAGAGACCCAGTACTTC
>TRBV5-6|NA|TRBJ2-1|NA
CASSLFGAGNEQFF
TGTGCCAGCAGCTTGTTTGGGGCGGGCAATGAGCAGTTCTTC
>TRBV6-2/TRBV6-3|TRBD1|TRBJ2-3|NA
CASSYVMRDRGQDTQYF
TGTGCCAGCAGTTACGTCATGCGGGACAGGGGGCAGGATACGCAGTATTTT
>TRBV7-9|NA|TRBJ1-5|few
CASSRDSNQPQHF
TGTGCCAGCAGCCGGGATAGCAATCAGCCCCAGCATTTT
>TRBV15|NA|TRBJ1-1|few
CATSRDLGTEAFF
TGTGCCACCAGCAGAGATCTAGGAACTGAAGCTTTCTTT
>TRBV12-3/TRBV12-4|NA|TRBJ2-5|once
CASSFTGTPAQYF
TGTGCCAGCAGTTTCACCGGGACCCCGGCCCAGTACTTC
>TRBV29-1|NA|TRBJ1-1|few
CSVDRSAGPNTEAFF
TGCAGCGTTGATCGGTCGGCAGGACCGAACACTGAAGCTTTCTTT
>TRBV7-2|NA|TRBJ2-3|NA
CASSLVLGGSDTQYF
TGTGCCAGCAGCTTAGTTCTGGGGGGAAGTGATACGCAGTATTTT
>TRBV9|NA|TRBJ1-6|NA
CASSVEGGSPLHF
TGTGCCAGCAGCGTAGAAGGGGGTTCACCCCTCCACTTT
>TRBV27|NA|TRBJ2-1|NA
CASSLFSASEVNEQFF
TGTGCCAGCAGTTTATTTTCAGCGAGTGAGGTCAATGAGCAGTTCTTC
>TRBV19|TRBD2|TRBJ2-1|NA
CASRRLAGDAGEQFF
TGTGCCAGTAGACGACTAGCGGGCGACGCGGGTGAGCAGTTCTTC
>TRBV15|TRBD1|TRBJ1-5|NA
CATSRDRDRVDQPQHF
TGTGCCACCAGCAGAGACCGGGACAGGGTCGATCAGCCCCAGCATTTT
>TRBV6-6|TRBD2|TRBJ2-3|NA
CASSWSSGNTQYF
TGTGCCAGCAGTTGGTCTAGCGGGAATACGCAGTATTTT
>TRBV7-6|NA|TRBJ2-1|NA
CASSLGLGGANEQFF
TGTGCCAGCAGCCTCGGACTAGGGGGCGCCAATGAGCAGTTCTTC
>TRBV30|NA|TRBJ1-6|NA
CAWSTGSNSPLHF
TGTGCCTGGAGTACAGGGTCTAATTCACCCCTCCACTTT
>TRBV19|NA|TRBJ1-5|NA
CASSRERGNQPQHF
TGTGCCAGTAGTCGGGAAAGAGGAAATCAGCCCCAGCATTTT
>TRBV7-2|NA|TRBJ2-7|NA
CASSLGRASSSYEQYF
TGTGCCAGCAGCTTAGGTCGCGCTAGCAGCTCCTACGAGCAGTACTTC
>TRBV30|NA|TRBJ2-1|NA
CAWTPEREQFF
TGTGCCTGGACCCCCGAGAGAGAGCAGTTCTTC
>TRBV28|NA|TRBJ1-2|NA
CASELQGRRGYTF
TGTGCCAGCGAACTTCAGGGGCGGAGGGGCTACACCTTC
>TRBV5-1|TRBD2|TRBJ2-7|once
CASSLGAGMIAGGNEQYF
TGCGCCAGCAGCTTGGGTGCAGGGATGATAGCGGGAGGTAACGAGCAGTACTTC
>TRBV4-1|NA|TRBJ1-4|NA
CASSPFAMTNEKLFF
TGCGCCAGCAGCCCGTTTGCTATGACAAATGAAAAACTGTTTTTT
>TRBV27|TRBD1|TRBJ1-2|NA
CASTGSGGGGYTF
TGTGCCAGCACCGGATCAGGGGGCGGTGGCTACACCTTC
>TRBV9|TRBD2|TRBJ2-3|NA
CASSVDLAGDTQYF
TGTGCCAGCAGCGTAGATCTAGCGGGAGATACGCAGTATTTT
>TRBV2|NA|TRBJ2-3|NA
CASSELLSTDTQYF
TGTGCCAGCAGTGAACTTCTGAGCACAGATACGCAGTATTTT
>TRBV28|NA|TRBJ2-1|NA
CASSLGYNEQFF
TGTGCCAGCAGTTTGGGGTACAATGAGCAGTTCTTC
>TRBV29-1|TRBD2|TRBJ2-3|NA
CSVDSGIIDTQYF
TGCAGCGTCGATAGCGGGATTATAGATACGCAGTATTTT
>TRBV2|TRBD1|TRBJ1-1|few
CASRPGTTGDTEAFF
TGTGCCAGCAGACCCGGCACGACAGGGGACACTGAAGCTTTCTTT
>TRBV19|NA|TRBJ2-2|NA
CASSKGGANTGELFF
TGTGCCAGTAGTAAGGGGGGCGCGAACACCGGGGAGCTGTTTTTT
>TRBV6-2/TRBV6-3|TRBD2|TRBJ2-1|NA
CASSYSGLAGVYNEQFF
TGTGCCAGCAGTTACTCGGGACTAGCGGGAGTATACAATGAGCAGTTCTTC
>TRBV11-2|NA|TRBJ2-5|NA
CASSLDLRGRETQYF
TGTGCCAGCAGCTTAGACCTACGGGGGCGGGAGACCCAGTACTTC
>TRBV18|TRBD1|TRBJ2-3|NA
CASSTDRVGTDTQYF
TGTGCCAGCTCAACCGACAGGGTTGGGACAGATACGCAGTATTTT
>TRBV4-1|TRBD1|TRBJ2-3|NA
CASSQTVDRVGWDTQYF
TGCGCCAGCAGCCAGACCGTGGACAGGGTGGGGTGGGATACGCAGTATTTT
>TRBV7-9|NA|TRBJ2-1|NA
CASTTNKGEQFF
TGTGCCAGCACTACGAATAAGGGGGAGCAGTTCTTC
>TRBV7-3|NA|TRBJ2-2|few
CASSLPQGRGTGELFF
TGTGCCAGCAGCTTACCCCAGGGGCGAGGCACCGGGGAGCTGTTTTTT
>TRBV2|NA|TRBJ2-5|NA
CARQDLGRETQYF
TGTGCCAGGCAGGATCTGGGGCGGGAGACCCAGTACTTC
>TRBV28|NA|TRBJ1-5|NA
CASSPGGVDKGGQPQHF
TGTGCCAGCAGTCCCGGTGGGGTCGACAAGGGGGGTCAGCCCCAGCATTTT
>TRBV6-1|NA|TRBJ2-7|NA
CASSEEGWGSHEQYF
TGTGCCAGCAGTGAAGAGGGTTGGGGGTCCCACGAGCAGTACTTC
>TRBV23-1|NA|TRBJ1-5|NA
CASRAVQPQHF
TGCGCCAGCAGGGCCGTGCAGCCCCAGCATTTT
>TRBV11-1|NA|TRBJ2-4|NA
CASSLPGTANIQYF
TGTGCCAGCAGCTTACCCGGGACGGCAAACATTCAGTACTTC
>TRBV5-4|NA|TRBJ2-5|NA
CASSLGPEGRETQYF
TGTGCCAGCAGCTTGGGACCGGAGGGGCGGGAGACCCAGTACTTC
>TRBV9|TRBD1|TRBJ1-4|NA
CASSVGQGLEKLFF
TGTGCCAGCAGCGTCGGACAGGGGCTTGAAAAACTGTTTTTT
>TRBV14|NA|TRBJ2-3|few
CASSPFLDTQYF
TGTGCCAGCAGCCCCTTTTTGGATACGCAGTATTTT
>TRBV27|NA|TRBJ2-1|NA
CATAGTRSYNEQFF
TGTGCCACCGCCGGGACCCGGAGCTACAATGAGCAGTTCTTC
>TRBV5-1|NA|TRBJ2-7|NA
CASSLGGVDEQYF
TGCGCCAGCAGCTTGGGGGGGGTGGACGAGCAGTACTTC
>TRBV7-8|NA|TRBJ2-1|NA
CASSLVVYNEQFF
TGTGCCAGCAGCTTAGTTGTCTACAATGAGCAGTTCTTC
>TRBV2|NA|TRBJ2-3|NA
CASSRDRFTDTQYF
TGTGCCAGCAGTAGAGACAGGTTCACAGATACGCAGTATTTT
>TRBV28|NA|TRBJ2-2|NA
CASSTFPPAGELFF
TGTGCCAGCAGCACTTTCCCCCCAGCCGGGGAGCTGTTTTTT
>TRBV28|NA|TRBJ2-3|NA
CASSSRFDWGGPTDTQYF
TGTGCCAGCAGCAGTCGTTTTGACTGGGGCGGACCTACGGATACGCAGTATTTT
>TRBV6-6|TRBD1|TRBJ2-1|NA
CASRRTGDSNEQFF
TGTGCCAGCAGGAGGACAGGGGACTCCAATGAGCAGTTCTTC